This T cell receptor (beta chain) came from a study of CD8 T cells in Susac syndrome (dated by TCRdb to about 2019). Turning to the overall study: Repertoire sequencing was used to test whether CD8+ T cell activation and differentiation in Susac syndrome was antigen driven. General findings and caveats noted by the study authors: The study acknowledged that relatively few individuals were included in the TCR sequencing and HLA analysis.

On this clonotype itself: This receptor's antigen is unknown. Per-base quality was not reported, and no clone a single base away is much larger than it.

Trimming costs V 3 bases and J 0 bases, and their ends lie 15 bases apart. Including cysteine and phenylalanine, the CDR3 has 16 amino acids. Kept here is only the CDR3 DNA, which spans 48 bases and is read in frame from base 1. The germline V gene (reference sequence) yields DFQATT for CDR1 and SNEGSKA for CDR2. RNA was extracted with the RNeasy kit and 0.5 to 1 ug was reverse transcribed using random hexamers. The immunoSEQ multiplex PCR assay, covering 54 Vbeta and 13 Jbeta segments, was used to amplify TCR beta CDR3 regions. To correct PCR amplification bias, a synthetic template baseline was used for both primer optimization and computational correction. From the authors' description of their analysis: Reads were annotated to V, D and J genes per IMGT and analyzed with immunoSEQ Analyzer, keeping only productive sequences. To calculate clonality, Shannon entropy was normalized by log2 of the number of productive unique sequences and then subtracted from one. Public and private clones were assessed among the 100 most prevalent clones of each patient and control. Susac-specific clones were defined as absent from healthy and MS cohorts, 1052 published viral clones and other ImmuneACCESS disease sequences. TCRdb passed the public sequencing reads through fastp at Q25 and MiXCR, retaining productive beta sequences. Under each unique CDR3 protein, matching rows form one entry showing the most common genes and DNA. The V and J calls come from TCRdb's annotation, not from the publication. This sample gives some 120,000 distinct CDR3 sequences in total; about 95% of them show up just once. The biggest ten clones account for around 0.12% of the sample.

Peripheral blood CD8+ and CD4+ T cells from healthy donors, Susac syndrome patients and multiple sclerosis patients were profiled using high-throughput TCR beta sequencing. The healthy donors served as controls matched for age and sex. Bulk CD8+ and CD4+ T cells were purified by magnetic negative isolation, while CD8+ TEMRA cells were enriched using FACS. Blood was drawn into EDTA tubes, processed within 24 hours, and PBMCs were isolated by density gradient centrifugation. PBMCs intended for TCR sequencing were cryopreserved in liquid nitrogen and were subsequently thawed in a 37 degrees C water bath. The sorted or isolated CD4+, CD8+ and CD8+ TEMRA cells had a purity of 90% or higher.

The source of this sequence is a human donor in good health. Material: CD4+ T cells from PBMCs. The sequence is built from TRBV20-1 and TRBJ1-5; TRBD1 is a weak D gene call, 6 bases matching. The DNA sequence is given as TGCAGTGCTAGTGGGGTGGGGGCCTATAGCAATCAGCCCCAGCATTTT. The encoded protein is CSASGVGAYSNQPQHF.